The 28 T cell receptor beta chains below were found in one sample sequenced in a study of cytotoxic CD8 clonotypes in ibrutinib-treated CLL. Libraries were prepared by immunoSEQ multiplex PCR; TCRdb keeps only in-frame clonotypes and omits some of them. The repertoire holds roughly 200,000 clones, with more than 65% as singletons. The input for sequencing was PBMCs, taken after 12 months of ibrutinib treatment. Receptor source: a human donor with chronic lymphocytic leukemia.

The chain links TRBV7-9 to TRBJ2-5; 9 bases are a match to TRBD1. Germline V gene lookup returns CDR1 SEHNR and CDR2 FQNEAQ (reference sequence). Trimming cost V 2 bases and J 5 bases; bases outside gene matches: 9. This CDR3 spans 16 amino acids. The CDR3 DNA reads as TGTGCCAGCAGCTTATCCGGGACAGGGTCGGGGGAGACCCAGTACTTC. This gives the protein CASSLSGTGSGETQYF.

The rearrangement links TRBV7-2 to TRBJ1-1, with D perhaps matching TRBD1 (6 bases). The V and J ends lost 5 bases and 3 bases respectively, with 10 bases between them. The CDR3 consists of 13 residues. The germline gives CDR1 SGHTA, CDR2 FQGNSA. The CDR3 DNA reads as TGTGCCAGCAGCCTGGGACAACACACTGAAGCTTTCTTT. This gives the protein CASSLGQHTEAFF.

The rearrangement joins TRBV6-6 to TRBJ1-1; D gene uncertain. Trimming took off 6 bases at V and 5 bases at J, with 10 bases between the two ends. This CDR3 comprises 12 residues. CDR1 is MNHNY and CDR2 is SVGAGI in the germline V gene (reference sequence). The CDR3 sequence: CASRASGTEAFF. For the CDR3, the DNA is TGTGCCAGCAGGGCATCGGGGACTGAAGCTTTCTTT.

This clone was picked up a small number of times. The chain is built from TRBV4-1 and TRBJ2-7; perhaps TRBD1 as D (6 bases). The germline V gene has CDR1 MGHRA and CDR2 YSYEKL. The CDR3 is 15 residues long. Trimming took 1 base from V and 2 from J, leaving 12 bases between them. The CDR3 here is CASSQAAGVPYEQYF. CDR3 in DNA: TGCGCCAGCAGCCAAGCGGCAGGGGTTCCCTACGAGCAGTACTTC.

The chain is built from TRBV27 and TRBJ2-7; 7 bases fit TRBD1. J was trimmed by 3 bases and V by 5 bases; bases with no gene match: 10. CDR1 and CDR2 (germline): MNHEY, SMNVEV (reference sequence). This CDR3 comprises 15 residues. CDR3 sequence: CASSKIPGQNYEQYF. The CDR3 DNA reads TGTGCCAGCAGTAAAATACCGGGACAGAACTACGAGCAGTACTTC.

The chain employs TRBV13 and TRBJ2-7, with 7 nucleotides matching TRBD2. Germline V gene lookup returns CDR1 PRHDT and CDR2 FYEKMQ (reference sequence). This CDR3 is built from 13 residues. J gave up 2 bases and V 4 bases, and 2 bases lay outside the gene matches. For the CDR3, the DNA is TGTGCCAGCAGCTCGGGACTAACCTACGAGCAGTACTTC. Translating gives CASSSGLTYEQYF.

The chain has TRBV5-4 and TRBJ2-7; 9 bases are shared with TRBD1. From germline, CDR1 is SGHNT and CDR2 YYREEE (reference sequence). There are 13 residues in the CDR3. The V gene end was trimmed by 2 bases and the J gene end by 7 bases; junction bases not matched to a gene: 4. DNA of the CDR3: TGTGCCAGCAGCTTCCGGGACAGGGCGGAGCAGTACTTC. This encodes CASSFRDRAEQYF.

J is TRBJ2-2 and V is TRBV28, with 7 bases aligning to TRBD2. Germline CDR1 and CDR2: MDHEN and SYDVKM. Trimming at V came to 6 bases and at J to 5 bases, leaving 6 bases not matched to a gene. The CDR3 runs to 14 residues. The CDR3 loop is CASRRLAGTGELFF. In DNA, the CDR3 is TGTGCCAGCAGAAGACTAGCCGGGACCGGGGAGCTGTTTTTT.

The chain has TRBV19 and TRBJ1-1; possible D gene TRBD1, 6 bases. CDR3 size: 15 residues. Germline V gene data show CDR1 as LNHDA and CDR2 as SQIVND (reference sequence). Trimming removed 2 bases at V and 2 bases at J, with 12 bases between. The CDR3 loop is CASSILDSRNTEAFF. The DNA for the CDR3 is TGTGCCAGTAGTATACTGGACAGCCGTAACACTGAAGCTTTCTTT.

The V gene is TRBV27, the J gene TRBJ2-5; 7 bases match TRBD2. Germline CDR1 MNHEY, CDR2 SMNVEV (reference sequence). After removal of 8 bases from V and 0 bases from J, the junction contained 9 bases not matched to a gene. The CDR3 sequence is 15 residues long. The CDR3 sequence: CASAFSGGYQETQYF. Here the CDR3 DNA reads TGTGCCAGCGCCTTCTCGGGGGGATACCAAGAGACCCAGTACTTC.

In its sample, this clone was seen a few times. V is TRBV5-1 and J is TRBJ2-5; 9 bases are shared with TRBD1. Germline assignment: CDR1 SGHRS and CDR2 YFSETQ. CDR3 length: 16 amino acids. With V trimmed by 0 bases and J by 7 bases, 10 bases remained unmatched. CDR3 sequence reads: CASSLGGQGVTGTQYF. CDR3 DNA sequence: TGCGCCAGCAGCTTGGGGGGACAGGGAGTAACGGGGACCCAGTACTTC.

The V and J genes are TRBV30 and TRBJ2-3; the D gene is possibly TRBD2 (5 bases). Per the germline V gene, CDR1 is GTSNPN and CDR2 is SVGIG (reference sequence). V was cut by 0 bases and J by 8 bases, with 6 bases left in between. The CDR3 length is 11 residues. CDR3 coding DNA: TGTGCCTGGAGTGTAGAGGGTACGCAGTATTTT. It encodes CAWSVEGTQYF. Supplemented by reference TRBV30 and TRBJ2-3, the full variable domain reads SQTIHQWPATLVQPVGSPLSLECTVEGTSNPNLYWYRQAAGRGLQLLFYSVGIGQISSEVPQNLSASRPQDRQFILSSKKLLLSDSGFYLCAWSVEGTQYFGPGTRLTVL.

The chain has TRBV30 and TRBJ1-5, with 8 bases lining up with TRBD1. Trimming cost V 5 bases and J 7 bases; bases outside gene matches: 13. Germline-derived CDR1 and CDR2 are GTSNPN and SVGIG (reference sequence). The CDR3 sequence is 15 residues long. The CDR3, as DNA: TGTGCCTGGGGAAAGACAGGGGCGCTTCGGCAGCCCCAGCATTTT. Protein sequence: CAWGKTGALRQPQHF.

The rearrangement joins TRBV29-1 to TRBJ1-2; unclear D gene. Trimming shortened V by 3 bases and J by 3 bases, and 17 bases separated the two germline ends. From germline, CDR1 is SQVTM and CDR2 ANQGSEA. The CDR3 is made up of 15 amino acids. CDR3 loop: CSVEGYSRTDYGYTF. CDR3 sequence (DNA): TGCAGCGTTGAGGGCTACAGCAGGACGGACTATGGCTACACCTTC.

The chain employs TRBV5-1 and TRBJ2-1; 9 bases fit TRBD2. The junction had 8 bases not matched to a gene; V was cut back by 0 bases and J by 7 bases. Germline CDR1 SGHRS, CDR2 YFSETQ. The CDR3 runs to 16 residues. The CDR3 DNA is TGCGCCAGCAGCTTGGTAGCTAGCGGGGTGGGGAATGAGCAGTTCTTC. Amino acid sequence: CASSLVASGVGNEQFF.

The chain joins TRBV5-1 to TRBJ2-6; tentatively, D is TRBD1 (5 bases). From germline, CDR1 is SGHRS and CDR2 YFSETQ. This CDR3 is built from 16 residues. Trimming took 0 bases from V and 1 from J, leaving 8 bases between them. The CDR3: CASSLDRRSGANVLTF. The DNA for the CDR3 is TGCGCCAGCAGCTTGGACAGGCGGTCTGGGGCCAACGTCCTGACTTTC.

The chain links TRBV27 to TRBJ1-1, with D possibly being TRBD1 (6 bases). This CDR3 has 14 residues. Trimming took off 6 bases at V and 5 bases at J, with 16 bases between the two ends. Germline loops: CDR1 MNHEY, CDR2 SMNVEV (reference sequence). The CDR3 nucleotides are TGTGCCAGCAGAACAGAGGGGGGGAGGACTGAAGCTTTCTTT. Protein product: CASRTEGGRTEAFF.

This clone was observed a few times. This chain joins TRBV18 and TRBJ2-2; D possibly corresponds to TRBD2 (6 bases). Looked up from germline, CDR1 is KGHSH and CDR2 is LQKENI. The CDR3 sequence is 14 residues long. V was shortened by 1 base and J by 3 bases, with 6 bases between the two germline ends. CDR3 sequence: CASSPQRDTGELFF. CDR3 DNA: TGTGCCAGCTCACCACAGCGGGACACCGGGGAGCTGTTTTTT.

The chain combines TRBV5-8 with TRBJ1-1; TRBD1 matches 10 bases. Germline values: CDR1 SGHTS, CDR2 YDEGEE. Germline trimming cut 4 bases from V and 5 bases from J; bases unmatched to any gene: 5. The CDR3 has 14 amino acids. DNA of the CDR3: TGTGCCAGCAGCCTGGACAGGGGGTCGACTGAAGCTTTCTTT. This codes for CASSLDRGSTEAFF.

The chain uses TRBV7-2 and TRBJ2-7, with 11 bases identical to TRBD2. This CDR3 is 16 amino acids long. The V and J ends lost 7 bases and 0 bases, in that order; junction bases with no gene match: 8. Germline CDR1 reads SGHTA; CDR2 reads FQGNSA. The CDR3 here is CASTYSSGGSSYEQYF. CDR3 sequence (DNA): TGTGCCAGCACCTACTCTAGCGGGGGGAGCTCCTACGAGCAGTACTTC.

This clone was observed a few times. The chain employs TRBV14 and TRBJ2-3, with D tentatively TRBD2 (5 bases). This CDR3 has 15 amino acids. Germline CDR1 is SGHDN and CDR2 is FVKESK. V was clipped by 5 bases and J by 5 bases, with 17 bases between them. The CDR3 nucleotides are TGTGCCAGCAGCAAACTAGTTCAGGCAGGAGATACGCAGTATTTT. It encodes CASSKLVQAGDTQYF.

The chain combines TRBV5-1 with TRBJ2-1; 8 bases fit TRBD1. Germline trimming cut 3 bases from V and 10 bases from J; bases unmatched to any gene: 9. Germline V gene lookup returns CDR1 SGHRS and CDR2 YFSETQ. The CDR3 is made up of 14 amino acids. The CDR3 spells CASSSTSTGEEQFF. CDR3 nucleotide sequence: TGCGCCAGCAGCTCAACGTCGACAGGGGAAGAGCAGTTCTTC.

This chain joins TRBV5-6 and TRBJ2-5, with TRBD2 matching 11 bases. The germline gives CDR1 SGHDT, CDR2 YYEEEE. The CDR3 runs to 15 residues. V trimming: 2 bases; J trimming: 3 bases; junction bases outside the gene matches: 3. CDR3: CASSLLAGGKETQYF. The CDR3 DNA reads TGTGCCAGCAGCTTATTAGCGGGGGGGAAAGAGACCCAGTACTTC.

The CDR3 loop is CASIGTGGLNQPQHF. The DNA for the CDR3 is TGTGCCAGTATTGGGACAGGGGGACTCAATCAGCCCCAGCATTTT. This chain links TRBV19 with TRBJ1-5; TRBD1 matches at 11 bases. The V and J ends lost 7 bases and 3 bases, in that order; junction bases with no gene match: 5. CDR3 size: 15 residues. CDR1 LNHDA and CDR2 SQIVND come from the germline V gene (reference sequence).

The rearrangement uses TRBV13 and TRBJ2-7; 10 bases line up with TRBD1. The CDR3 is made up of 15 amino acids. CDR1 is PRHDT and CDR2 is FYEKMQ in the germline V gene (reference sequence). Trimming at V came to 5 bases and at J to 6 bases, leaving 10 bases not matched to a gene. In DNA form, the CDR3 reads TGTGCCAGCAGCCCATCGGGGACAGGGGATGTCGAGCAGTACTTC. Translating it yields CASSPSGTGDVEQYF.

The count of this clone is one. This chain links TRBV7-2 with TRBJ1-1; TRBD1 might be the D (5 bases). The V end lost 2 bases, the J end lost 6 bases, and 13 bases lay between the germline ends. Germline V gene lookup returns CDR1 SGHTA and CDR2 FQGNSA. The CDR3 spans 14 residues. The CDR3 DNA reads as TGTGCCAGCAGCTTAAAACAGGCCCCCTCTGAAGCTTTCTTT. This encodes CASSLKQAPSEAFF.

The chain is built from TRBV6-1 and TRBJ1-1; D may be TRBD1 (6 bases). CDR1 is MNHNS, CDR2 SASEGT, per germline. The CDR3 totals 14 residues. V was cut by 10 bases and J by 4 bases, with 19 bases left in between. The CDR3 DNA follows: TGTGCCAACAGATCGGGGATGGGGGCCACTGAAGCTTTCTTT. It yields the protein CANRSGMGATEAFF.

The chain links TRBV4-2 to TRBJ1-5, with D maybe TRBD1 (6 bases). Looked up from germline, CDR1 is LGHNA and CDR2 is YNFKEQ. The CDR3 loop spans 16 amino acids. V shed 1 base and J shed 4 bases, with 14 bases lying between them. The CDR3, as DNA: TGTGCCAGCAGCCAAGGTTCGGGACACTCGAATCAGCCCCAGCATTTT. It yields the protein CASSQGSGHSNQPQHF.